This T cell receptor (beta chain) was documented in a study of T cells in localized non-small cell lung cancer. Profiling relied on immunoSEQ multiplex PCR, and the TCRdb table lists in-frame clones only, not all of them. The sample contains about 8,000 clones, approximately 87% of which appear only once. The CDR3 has 13 residues. The V gene lost 3 bases and the J gene lost 2 bases, with 8 bases spanning the gap. Germline values: CDR1 MNHEY, CDR2 SMNVEV (reference sequence). As concerns this clone: No antigen is known for it.

Study results and limitations: Analysis by sequencing included only one tumor region, so heterogeneity remains possible. Highest T cell clonality was seen in uninvolved adjacent lung, surpassing that measured in tumor. Across samples, adjacent lung featured a median roughly 56 of the top 100 tumor clones.

This chain connects TRBV27 to TRBJ2-7; a possible D gene is TRBD1 (6 bases). The clonotype originates from a male donor aged 60 or over with stage III lung adenocarcinoma. Here the sequenced sample was peripheral blood, taken before any cancer treatment. The CDR3 protein is CASSLKGAYEQYF. CDR3 in DNA: TGTGCCAGCAGTTTGAAGGGGGCCTACGAGCAGTACTTC.